This T cell receptor (beta chain) was found in a study of blood T cell repertoires in COVID-19. Study overall: Acute and convalescent COVID-19 specimens originated in the United States, Italy and Spain. PBMCs, B-cell-depleted T cells, or T cells were the source of the cDNA or gDNA that made up the material.

J was trimmed by 4 bases and V by 1 base; bases with no gene match: 12. Looked up from germline, CDR1 is KGHSH and CDR2 is LQKENI. The CDR3 has 18 residues. In the original processing: Cell counts per sample came from amplifying reference gene primers. Assay: immunoSEQ multiplex PCR; the TCRdb copy retains only in-frame clones and omits some. From that table come the V and J calls and clone size; the DNA was used to work out D and trimming. Here the sample spans 92,000 or so clones, approximately 88% being singletons. This receptor was taken from a man aged 55-75 years with acute or convalescent COVID-19. Sequencing was performed on peripheral blood. The chain has TRBV18 and TRBJ2-7; 11 nucleotides match TRBD2. The CDR3 protein is CASSPQQSAGLAAYEQYF. CDR3 DNA: TGTGCCAGCTCACCACAACAGTCTGCGGGACTAGCGGCTTACGAGCAGTACTTC.